This T cell receptor (beta chain) was captured in a study of blood T cell repertoires in COVID-19. Assay used: immunoSEQ multiplex PCR; TCRdb lists only in-frame clones, some missing. Of under 300,000 clones listed, approximately 85% are singletons. The trim removed 4 bases at V and 3 bases at J, leaving 4 bases unmatched. CDR1 SGHTA and CDR2 FQGNSA come from the germline V gene. CDR3 length: 15 amino acids. This chain joins TRBV7-2 and TRBJ1-5, with 9 bases identical to TRBD1. Sequencing was carried out using peripheral blood. This receptor was identified in a woman in her 70s with acute or convalescent COVID-19. The CDR3 bases are TGTGCCAGCAGCTGGACAGGGGCCGACAATCAGCCCCAGCATTTT. This gives the protein CASSWTGADNQPQHF.